The 10 T cell receptor beta chains given below trace back to one sample, sequenced in a study of cytomegalovirus exposure and HLA in healthy donors. The PCR ran on 60 Vbeta and 13 Jbeta primers. This table comes from immunoSEQ multiplex PCR, and its TCRdb copy is limited to in-frame clones, with some not included. In the table there are 99,000 or so clones, around 9.1% of which are singletons. Input material: PBMCs. The receptors shown here come from a man aged 40-49 years in good health and CMV-seropositive.

This clone was observed a handful of times. The chain is built from TRBV19 and TRBJ2-5, with 7 bases matching TRBD1. The CDR3 sequence is 14 residues long. The V segment lost 5 bases and the J segment 1 base; nucleotides outside the gene matches: 4. From germline, CDR1 is LNHDA and CDR2 SQIVND (reference sequence). Here the CDR3 DNA reads TGTGCCAGTAGTCAGACAGGGAGCCAAGAGACCCAGTACTTC. This encodes CASSQTGSQETQYF.

The sample holds a few counts of this clone. This chain joins TRBV16 and TRBJ2-7, with unresolved D. The CDR3 is 11 amino acids. CDR1 is KGHSY, CDR2 FQNENV, per germline. The V and J ends lost 4 bases and 3 bases respectively, with 4 bases between them. CDR3 protein: CASSPVYEQYF. DNA for the CDR3: TGTGCCAGCAGCCCTGTCTACGAGCAGTACTTC.

The rearrangement links TRBV7-8 to TRBJ1-5; 8 bases agree with TRBD1. Trimming removed 4 bases from V and 0 bases from J; junction bases left unmatched: 8. Per germline, CDR1 SGHVS and CDR2 FQNEAQ. The CDR3 consists of 17 residues. CDR3 DNA: TGTGCCAGCAGCTCAGGGACAGGATTAGGTAGCAATCAGCCCCAGCATTTT. Amino acid sequence: CASSSGTGLGSNQPQHF. Based on the CDR3 plus reference TRBV7-8 and TRBJ1-5, the full variable domain is GAGVSQSPRYKVAKRGQDVALRCDPISGHVSLFWYQQALGQGPEFLTYFQNEAQLDKSGLPSDRFFAERPEGSVSTLKIQRTQQEDSAVYLCASSSGTGLGSNQPQHFGDGTRLSIL.

This clone showed up just a few times. The J gene is TRBJ2-7, the V gene TRBV6-1; D ambiguous. V was cut by 3 bases and J by 2 bases, with 2 bases left in between. Per germline, CDR1 MNHNS and CDR2 SASEGT. The CDR3 is 11 amino acids. CDR3: CASSDAYEQYF. The CDR3 nucleotides are TGTGCCAGCAGTGACGCCTACGAGCAGTACTTC.

The chain combines TRBV6-4 with TRBJ1-1, with D perhaps matching TRBD1 (5 bases). From germline, CDR1 is MRHNA and CDR2 SNTAGT. This CDR3 has 14 residues. V was cut by 5 bases and J by 4 bases, with 14 bases left in between. The CDR3 DNA sequence: TGTGCCAGCAGTTCGCAGGGTGGCCTCACTGAAGCTTTCTTT. Translating it yields CASSSQGGLTEAFF.

This chain links TRBV9 with TRBJ1-2; 8 bases fit TRBD1. The CDR3 runs 13 residues. CDR1 is SGDLS, CDR2 YYNGEE, per germline. V shed 3 bases, J shed 8 bases, and the junction held 6 bases outside the gene matches. CDR3 in DNA: TGTGCCAGCAGCGCAACGACAGGGGTCGGCTACACCTTC. Translated, it gives CASSATTGVGYTF.

This clone turned up a few times. The V gene is TRBV6-1, the J gene TRBJ2-3, with D perhaps matching TRBD2 (5 bases). Per germline, CDR1 MNHNS and CDR2 SASEGT. The germline V and J ends were trimmed by 5 bases and 2 bases, with 14 bases remaining between them. The CDR3 spans 15 residues. The CDR3 is CASSPPDLYTDTQYF. Written as DNA, the CDR3 is TGTGCCAGCAGTCCCCCGGACTTATACACAGATACGCAGTATTTT.

V usage is TRBV23-1 and J usage is TRBJ2-5; tentatively, D is TRBD1 (6 bases). TRBV23-1 is recorded as an ORF, its role being uncertain. The germline V and J ends were trimmed by 5 bases and 0 bases, with 25 bases remaining between them. This CDR3 is built from 19 residues. The CDR3 region is CASSKTRDRTPLYQETQYF. The CDR3 nucleotides read TGCGCCAGCAGTAAAACCCGTGACAGGACCCCCTTGTACCAAGAGACCCAGTACTTC.

V is TRBV11-2 and J is TRBJ1-2; 7 bases agree with TRBD1. V was clipped by 0 bases and J by 3 bases; unmatched bases: 4. This CDR3 is 15 amino acids long. Germline loops: CDR1 SGHAT, CDR2 FQNNGV. In nucleotides, the CDR3 is TGTGCCAGCAGCTTAGAGACAGGGCTCCACTATGGCTACACCTTC. The encoded protein is CASSLETGLHYGYTF. Based on the CDR3 plus reference TRBV11-2 and TRBJ1-2, the full variable domain is EAGVAQSPRYKIIEKRQSVAFWCNPISGHATLYWYQQILGQGPKLLIQFQNNGVVDDSQLPKDRFSAERLKGVDSTLKIQPAKLEDSAVYLCASSLETGLHYGYTFGSGTRLTVV.

This clone was counted a few times. This chain links TRBV5-1 with TRBJ2-7, with 12 bases that match TRBD1. Germline lookup yields CDR1 SGHRS and CDR2 YFSETQ. This CDR3 is 14 amino acids long. Trimming removed 4 bases from V and 7 bases from J; junction bases left unmatched: 6. As DNA, the CDR3 is TGCGCCAGCAGCGGCCGGGACAGGGGGCTAGAGCAGTACTTC. It encodes CASSGRDRGLEQYF.